The 2 T cell receptor beta chains listed next were all sequenced from one sample in a study of shared clonotypes between healthy human individuals. Using immunoSEQ multiplex PCR, the repertoire was profiled, and TCRdb retains in-frame clones only, with some absent. Of roughly 1,000,000 clones listed, around three quarters are singletons. Sequencing was carried out using memory CD4+ T cells from PBMCs. Subset specified: CD45RA-negative fraction. The receptors derive from a man aged 18 to 30 in good health. Some clones in this sample may be carry-over from other donors' samples.

This clone was observed many times. The chain links TRBV28 to TRBJ1-2; D possibly corresponds to TRBD1 (6 bases). V lost 3 bases and J 2 bases, leaving 10 bases between the germline ends. The germline gives CDR1 MDHEN, CDR2 SYDVKM. CDR3 length: 14 residues. The CDR3 DNA is TGTGCCAGCAGTTTCGAGGGGGGGAACTATGGCTACACCTTC. It is translated as CASSFEGGNYGYTF.

This clone was recorded a few times. The V and J genes are TRBV19 and TRBJ2-5, with 11 bases fitting TRBD2. The ends lost 4 bases at V and 0 bases at J; junction bases unmatched: 4. CDR1 and CDR2 (germline): LNHDA, SQIVND (reference sequence). The CDR3 sequence is 16 residues long. The CDR3 nucleotides are TGTGCCAGTAGTACCGGGACTAGCGGAAACCAAGAGACCCAGTACTTC. Its translation is CASSTGTSGNQETQYF. Combining the CDR3 with reference TRBV19 and TRBJ2-5 gives the whole variable domain DGGITQSPKYLFRKEGQNVTLSCEQNLNHDAMYWYRQDPGQGLRLIYYSQIVNDFQKGDIAEGYSVSREKKESFPLTVTSAQKNPTAFYLCASSTGTSGNQETQYFGPGTRLLVL.